Following are 20 T cell receptor beta chains from one sample sequenced in a study of T cells in women clearing cervical HPV infection. Repertoires were generated with immunoSEQ multiplex PCR, while TCRdb's copy carries only in-frame clones and drops some. Here the sample table reports around 48,000 clones. Sequences were obtained from blood buffy coat. The receptors derive from a woman between 18 and 70 years old with a cervical HPV16 infection that either progressed to CIN3+ or cleared (not recorded which).

A word on this clone: The CDR3 end lies 3 residues beyond the end of the read and is filled in from the germline J gene. V gene TRBV7-8 combines with J gene TRBJ2-7; the match to TRBD1 covers 7 bases. With 1 base clipped from V and 3 bases from J, the junction kept 9 bases outside the gene matches. The CDR3 is made up of 16 amino acids. Germline values: CDR1 SGHVS, CDR2 FQNEAQ. The sequenced CDR3 bases are TGTGCCAGCAGCTTAGGGGTTCGCAGGGGGAACTACGAG. Amino acid sequence: CASSLGVRRGNYE. The entire CDR3 sequence reads CASSLGVRRGNYEQYF. The full variable domain, rest sourced from reference TRBV7-8 and TRBJ2-7, is GAGVSQSPRYKVAKRGQDVALRCDPISGHVSLFWYQQALGQGPEFLTYFQNEAQLDKSGLPSDRFFAERPEGSVSTLKIQRTQQEDSAVYLCASSLGVRRGNYEQYFGPGTRLTVT.

Worth noting for this clone: Sequencing ends 3 residues short of the CDR3 end; the germline J gene provides the rest. V usage is TRBV7-6 and J usage is TRBJ1-4, with 7 bases fitting TRBD1. V gave up 5 bases and J gave up 0 bases; unmatched junction bases: 9. Germline values: CDR1 SGHVS, CDR2 FNYEAQ. This CDR3 is built from 17 residues. The part of the CDR3 DNA that was read is TGTGCCAGCAGCCCCTCGACAGGGTTTCCAACTAATGAAAAA. Encoded protein: CASSPSTGFPTNEK. The full CDR3 protein is CASSPSTGFPTNEKLFF.

With regard to this clone: The read ends 3 residues shy of where the CDR3 ends; the end is completed using the germline J gene. The chain combines TRBV24-1 with TRBJ2-7, with 10 bases aligning to TRBD2. Germline trimming cut 3 bases from V and 1 base from J; bases unmatched to any gene: 2. Germline CDR1 is KGHDR and CDR2 is SFDVKD. This CDR3 region has 15 residues. CDR3 DNA, as far as it was read: TGTGCCACCAGTGATCGGACTAGCGGATCCTACGAG. It specifies CATSDRTSGSYE. The full CDR3 protein reads CATSDRTSGSYEQYF.

On this clone: The DNA ends 3 residues before the CDR3 does, and the rest of the CDR3 is filled in from the germline J gene. This same CDR3 is encoded by further DNA sequences in the sample. The chain couples TRBV20-1 to TRBJ1-1, with D tentatively TRBD1 (5 bases). Germline assignment: CDR1 DFQATT and CDR2 SNEGSKA (reference sequence). Trimming shortened V by 6 bases and J by 1 base, and 9 bases separated the two germline ends. The CDR3 extends over 12 amino acids. CDR3 bases read: TGCAGTGCCACGCAGGGGAACACTGAA. Amino acids: CSATQGNTE. The entire CDR3 protein is CSATQGNTEAFF.

As concerns this clone: The read stops 3 residues short of the end of the CDR3; the missing end is completed from the germline J gene. The rearrangement links TRBV6-2 or TRBV6-3 to TRBJ2-4; a weak D match, TRBD1 (5 bases). CDR1 and CDR2 (germline): MNHEY, SVGEGT. This CDR3 has 14 residues. V lost 6 bases and J 0 bases, leaving 9 bases between the germline ends. CDR3 residues: CASSLDRAKNIQYF. Incomplete CDR3 DNA: TGTGCCAGCAGCCTAGACAGAGCCAAAAACATT.

As concerns this clone: The read ends 3 residues early relative to the CDR3; the germline J gene fills the gap. The V gene is TRBV2, the J gene TRBJ1-5; D possibly corresponds to TRBD1 (6 bases). The CDR3 extends over 14 amino acids. V was cut by 6 bases and J by 4 bases, with 13 bases left in between. Germline lookup yields CDR1 SNHLY and CDR2 FYNNEI. Here the CDR3 reads CASRLDSYNQPQHF. Incomplete CDR3 DNA: TGTGCCAGCAGGCTGGACAGCTATAATCAGCCC. Together with reference TRBV2 and TRBJ1-5, the CDR3 gives the full variable domain: EPEVTQTPSHQVTQMGQEVILRCVPISNHLYFYWYRQILGQKVEFLVSFYNNEISEKSEIFDDQFSVERPDGSNFTLKIRSTKLEDSAMYFCASRLDSYNQPQHFGDGTRLSIL.

The sequenced CDR3 bases are TGTGCCAGTAAGGGCAGATCTTATAGCAATCAGCCC. It codes for CASKGRSYSNQP. The complete CDR3 reads CASKGRSYSNQPQHF. This chain joins TRBV19 and TRBJ1-5; D gene ambiguous. The sequence runs out 3 residues before the end of the CDR3; the remainder is reconstructed from the germline J gene. The germline V gene has CDR1 LNHDA and CDR2 SQIVND (reference sequence). V lost 7 bases, J lost 0 bases, and 13 bases lay in between. The CDR3 sequence is 15 residues long.

A remark on this clone: The CDR3 end falls 3 residues outside the read, so it is completed with the germline J gene. The chain joins TRBV20-1 to TRBJ1-1; the D gene is possibly TRBD1 (5 bases). Germline loops: CDR1 DFQATT, CDR2 SNEGSKA (reference sequence). V lost 0 bases and J 1 base, leaving 9 bases between the germline ends. This CDR3 comprises 14 residues. CDR3 sequence: CSARDLGRNTEAFF. The DNA read from the CDR3 is TGCAGTGCTAGAGATTTGGGGCGGAACACTGAA.

To note about this clone: From the germline J gene comes the end of the CDR3, since the read stops 3 residues before it. The J gene is TRBJ1-3, the V gene TRBV7-2; 10 nucleotides agree with TRBD1. Germline-derived CDR1 and CDR2 are SGHTA and FQGNSA. V lost 4 bases to trimming and J lost 6 bases; unmatched junction nucleotides: 6. The CDR3 is 15 amino acids. The chain's CDR3 is CASSSLDRGENTIYF. CDR3 bases read: TGTGCCAGCAGCTCCCTGGACAGGGGGGAAAACACC.

About this clone: The read stops 3 residues short of the end of the CDR3; the missing end is completed from the germline J gene. The rearrangement joins TRBV30 to TRBJ2-2, with D unresolved. Germline V lookup: CDR1 GTSNPN, CDR2 SVGIG (reference sequence). Trimming stripped 0 bases from V and 3 bases from J, with 14 bases between. This CDR3 has 16 amino acids. The CDR3 loop is CAWSVLLGFHTGELFF. The sequenced part of the CDR3 DNA is TGTGCCTGGAGTGTACTTTTAGGGTTTCACACCGGGGAG.

On this clone: The read comes to an end 3 residues before the CDR3 does, leaving the germline J gene to fill in the end. The chain joins TRBV5-1 to TRBJ1-2, with a weak D call TRBD1 (5 bases). CDR3 length equals 15 residues. Deletions cut 3 bases from V and 1 base from J, with 13 bases between. Germline lookup yields CDR1 SGHRS and CDR2 YFSETQ. CDR3 bases read: TGCGCCAGCAGCTGGGGGGACCGTCTTAACTATGGC. Protein sequence: CASSWGDRLNYG. The full CDR3 is CASSWGDRLNYGYTF.

Of note for this clone: The DNA ends 3 residues before the CDR3 does, and the rest of the CDR3 is filled in from the germline J gene. The chain combines TRBV6-2 or TRBV6-3 with TRBJ1-1, with D hard to call. The CDR3 sequence is 13 residues long. Germline V gene sequence: CDR1 MNHEY, CDR2 SVGEGT. V dropped 6 bases and J dropped 1 base, with 9 bases sitting between them. The covered CDR3 bases are TGTGCCAGCAGGGAGATAGCGAACACTGAA. It specifies CASREIANTE. The complete CDR3 reads CASREIANTEAFF.

A remark on this clone: With the read ending 3 residues before the CDR3 end, the germline J gene is used to fill in that end. The chain has TRBV7-2 and TRBJ2-2; unclear D gene. CDR1 SGHTA and CDR2 FQGNSA come from the germline V gene. This CDR3 contains 12 residues. Trimming pared 8 bases from V and 6 bases from J, leaving 10 bases between. CDR3 region: CASSRLAGELFF. The CDR3 DNA, read in part, is TGTGCCAGCTCCCGTCTCGCCGGGGAG.

As to this clone: The read ends 3 residues shy of where the CDR3 ends; the end is completed using the germline J gene. J is TRBJ1-2 and V is TRBV6-1; 8 nucleotides align to TRBD1. The V and J ends lost 5 bases and 4 bases, in that order; junction bases with no gene match: 9. The CDR3 covers 15 residues. Looked up from germline, CDR1 is MNHNS and CDR2 is SASEGT. The sequenced part of the CDR3 DNA is TGTGCCAGCAGTAAAGACAGGGGCGTGAGCTATGGC. This gives the protein CASSKDRGVSYG. From start to end, the CDR3 is CASSKDRGVSYGYTF.

As regards this clone: The read terminates 3 residues before the CDR3 end, so the remaining end is supplied by the germline J gene. The V and J genes are TRBV7-3 and TRBJ2-3; 8 positions agree with TRBD2. CDR3 length: 16 residues. V shed 3 bases and J 0 bases; nucleotides not matched to a gene: 5. Germline CDR1 reads SGHTA; CDR2 reads FQGTGA. CDR3 bases read: TGTGCCAGCAGCTTTTCGGGGGGGCTCAGCACAGATACG. Residues: CASSFSGGLSTDT. The full CDR3 sequence reads CASSFSGGLSTDTQYF.

Note on this clone: The observed sequence ends 3 residues before the CDR3 terminus, with the missing tail filled in from the germline J gene. The chain carries TRBV10-3 and TRBJ2-7; 7 bases match TRBD2. Unmatched junction bases numbered 12, after V lost 8 bases and J lost 5 bases. The CDR3 consists of 14 residues. Germline V gives CDR1 ENHRY, CDR2 SYGVKD. Partial CDR3 DNA: TGTGCCATCTCTCACCTTGGGGGGGTCCACGAG. Its protein product is CAISHLGGVHE. The full-length CDR3 reads as CAISHLGGVHEQYF.

Remarks on this clone: The read ends 3 residues shy of where the CDR3 ends; the end is completed using the germline J gene. The gene calls are TRBV5-1 and TRBJ2-5; no definite D call. With 2 bases removed from V and 5 bases from J, the gap between germline ends came to 4 bases. CDR1 and CDR2 from the germline V gene are SGHRS and YFSETQ. The CDR3 runs 11 residues. The sequenced CDR3 bases are TGCGCCAGCAGCTTCCTGGAGACC. Protein product: CASSFLET. The whole CDR3 is CASSFLETQYF.

CDR3 DNA (partial): TGCGCCAGCAGCTTTAACGGGGACACTGAA. Its translation is CASSFNGDTE. The CDR3 reads in full as CASSFNGDTEAFF. The chain has TRBV5-1 and TRBJ1-1, with D uncertain. The CDR3 extends 3 residues past the end of the read, so its final part is completed from the germline J gene. The length of the CDR3 is 13 residues. V was shortened by 2 bases and J by 3 bases, with 8 bases between the two germline ends. Germline loops: CDR1 SGHRS, CDR2 YFSETQ.

About this clone: The CDR3 extends 3 residues past the end of the read, so its final part is completed from the germline J gene. This chain uses TRBV13 with TRBJ2-3; TRBD2 matches at 10 bases. CDR1 is PRHDT and CDR2 is FYEKMQ in the germline V gene (reference sequence). Trimming at V came to 6 bases and at J to 1 base, leaving 13 bases not matched to a gene. The CDR3 extends over 18 amino acids. CDR3 DNA (partial): TGTGCCAGCAGTCGCTTTCTAGCGGGAGTTCCTCGCACAGATACG. This sequence encodes CASSRFLAGVPRTDT. The full CDR3 protein is CASSRFLAGVPRTDTQYF.

Note on this clone: Coverage ceases 3 residues before the CDR3 finishes, and the germline J gene fills in the end. The genes are TRBV7-3 and TRBJ2-5; D perhaps matches TRBD2 (6 bases). Germline V lookup: CDR1 SGHTA, CDR2 FQGTGA. The V gene lost 5 bases and the J gene lost 3 bases, with 16 bases spanning the gap. The CDR3 is 15 residues long. CDR3 residues: CASSDAGGEKETQYF. Incomplete CDR3 DNA: TGTGCCAGCAGCGACGCGGGCGGGGAGAAAGAGACC.